One and the same sample provided the 26 T cell receptor beta chains below, sequenced in a study of CD8+CD57+ T cells in acquired aplastic anemia. Genomic DNA, serving as template, underwent TCR beta VDJ and CDR3 profiling. MiXCR, applied by TCRdb to the reads, yields one record per CDR3 protein. The table has about 200,000 distinct CDR3 sequences, 34% seen once. Sequencing was performed on sorted CD4+, CD8+, or CD8+CD57+ T cells (not recorded which) from PBMCs. Source of these receptors: a human donor in good health, serving as a control.

Worth noting for this clonotype: This may be a read error, as it is one base from a much larger clone. This chain joins TRBV5-1 and TRBJ2-5, with no clear D. The CDR3 runs to 14 residues. Germline values: CDR1 SGHRS, CDR2 YFSETQ. The CDR3 DNA reads TGCGCCAGCAGCTTGAGGCCCCAATTGGAGACCCGGTACTTC. Its translation is CASSLRPQLETRYF.

The rearrangement uses TRBV2 and TRBJ2-3; 7 nucleotides match TRBD1. This CDR3 is built from 13 residues. Germline V CDR1 and CDR2: SNHLY, FYNNEI. V lost 7 bases and J lost 11; bases outside the gene matches: 12. The CDR3 protein is CASNEGQYNEQYF. CDR3 in DNA: TGTGCCAGCAACGAGGGACAGTACAATGAGCAGTATTTT.

This clonotype was seen only a few times. The V gene is TRBV6-1, the J gene TRBJ2-7, with 8 bases fitting TRBD2. The CDR3 has 14 amino acids. V lost 7 bases and J lost 4; bases outside the gene matches: 9. Germline V gene data show CDR1 as MNHNS and CDR2 as SASEGT. CDR3 nucleotide sequence: TGTGCCAGCACGCGGGCTAGCGGGTTTTACGAGCAGTACTTC. It specifies CASTRASGFYEQYF.

This clonotype has at least ten counts. The V gene is TRBV7-8, the J gene TRBJ2-7; TRBD2 aligns across 12 bases. V trimming: 5 bases; J trimming: 4 bases; junction bases outside the gene matches: 9. Per the germline V gene, CDR1 is SGHVS and CDR2 is FQNEAQ. This CDR3 spans 16 amino acids. This chain's CDR3 is CASSRSGTSGSYEQYF. CDR3 sequence (DNA): TGTGCCAGCAGCCGGAGTGGGACTAGCGGGTCATACGAGCAGTACTTC.

Comment on this clonotype: Given a much more abundant clone one base away, this may be a read error. J is TRBJ2-7 and V is TRBV20-1; D is unclear. V dropped 6 bases and J dropped 1 base, with 13 bases sitting between them. There are 13 residues in the CDR3. Germline CDR1 DFQATT, CDR2 SNEGSKA (reference sequence). This CDR3 is CSAEQRRSYEQYF. The CDR3 DNA reads as TGCAGTGCCGAACAGAGGCGGTCCTACGAGCAGTACTTC.

This clonotype was picked up many times. This chain uses TRBV11-1 with TRBJ2-3; 15 nucleotides match TRBD2. CDR1 is SGHAT, CDR2 FQDESV, per germline (reference sequence). Trimming at V came to 5 bases and at J to 3 bases, leaving 15 bases not matched to a gene. The CDR3 sequence is 20 residues long. DNA of the CDR3: TGTGCCAGCAGCAGAGACTGGACTAGCGGGGGGGCCGGGCCTACAGATACGCAGTATTTT. It yields the protein CASSRDWTSGGAGPTDTQYF. Complete variable domain (other parts from reference TRBV11-1 and TRBJ2-3): EAEVAQSPRYKITEKSQAVAFWCDPISGHATLYWYRQILGQGPELLVQFQDESVVDDSQLPKDRFSAERLKGVDSTLKIQPAELGDSAMYLCASSRDWTSGGAGPTDTQYFGPGTRLTVL.

This chain uses TRBV19 with TRBJ1-2; D is undetermined. V was clipped by 0 bases and J by 4 bases, with 12 bases between them. The CDR3 is 15 residues long. CDR1 and CDR2 from the germline V gene are LNHDA and SQIVND (reference sequence). The CDR3 coding sequence is TGTGCCAGTAGTATAGATCGTGCAGAGACCTATGGCTACACCTTC. Encoded protein: CASSIDRAETYGYTF.

Ten or more counts support this clonotype. V and J are TRBV6-1 and TRBJ2-7; 8 bases line up with TRBD1. CDR1 is MNHNS and CDR2 is SASEGT in the germline V gene. CDR3 length equals 14 residues. V dropped 5 bases and J dropped 3; count of bases not matched to a gene: 6. The CDR3 region has the DNA TGTGCCAGCAGTTCGACAGGGGTTATCTACGAGCAGTACTTC. It specifies CASSSTGVIYEQYF.

The chain has TRBV15 and TRBJ1-5, with D possibly TRBD1 on 6 matching bases. CDR1 is LNHNV, CDR2 YYDKDF, per germline (reference sequence). V was shortened by 5 bases and J by 4 bases, with 15 bases between the two germline ends. This CDR3 is 15 amino acids long. CDR3 loop: CATSARGGRNQPQHF. CDR3 coding DNA: TGTGCCACCAGCGCCCGCGGGGGGCGGAATCAGCCCCAGCATTTT.

This rearrangement joins TRBV11-1 to TRBJ1-4; 7 nucleotides agree with TRBD1. The length of the CDR3 is 18 residues. V was clipped by 1 base and J by 0 bases; unmatched bases: 8. Germline values: CDR1 SGHAT, CDR2 FQDESV (reference sequence). CDR3 in amino acids: CASSLDRTGLATNEKLFF. CDR3 nucleotide sequence: TGTGCCAGCAGCTTAGACAGGACAGGTCTAGCAACTAATGAAAAACTGTTTTTT.

CDR3 sequence: CASSDRQLAAGELFF. CDR3 in DNA: TGTGCCAGCAGTGACCGGCAACTCGCGGCCGGGGAGCTGTTTTTT. The V gene is TRBV2, the J gene TRBJ2-2; D remains ambiguous. Germline values: CDR1 SNHLY, CDR2 FYNNEI. Trimming took off 3 bases at V and 6 bases at J, with 14 bases between the two ends. The CDR3 is 15 amino acids. Looking up the rest from reference TRBV2 and TRBJ2-2 gives the full variable domain: EPEVTQTPSHQVTQMGQEVILRCVPISNHLYFYWYRQILGQKVEFLVSFYNNEISEKSEIFDDQFSVERPDGSNFTLKIRSTKLEDSAMYFCASSDRQLAAGELFFGEGSRLTVL.

The chain recombines TRBV20-1 with TRBJ2-1; a possible D gene is TRBD1 (6 bases). The V gene's germline CDR1 is DFQATT and CDR2 SNEGSKA (reference sequence). The CDR3 extends over 13 amino acids. Trimming removed 5 bases from V and 2 bases from J, with 10 bases in between. The DNA for the CDR3 is TGCAGTGCTCCGGCAGGGGCCTACAATGAGCAGTTCTTC. It specifies CSAPAGAYNEQFF.

The V and J genes are TRBV11-1 and TRBJ2-5; D assignment may be TRBD1 or TRBD2 (6 bases each). Deletions cut 2 bases from V and 5 bases from J, with 21 bases between. This CDR3 region has 17 residues. The germline V gene has CDR1 SGHAT and CDR2 FQDESV (reference sequence). CDR3 sequence reads: CASSLIPAVGGYETQYF. The DNA of the CDR3 is TGTGCCAGCAGCTTAATACCGGCCGTGGGGGGCTATGAGACCCAGTACTTC.

This clonotype was counted many times. This rearrangement joins TRBV5-6 to TRBJ1-2; possibly TRBD1 for D (6 bases). V lost 2 bases and J 3 bases, leaving 11 bases between the germline ends. Germline CDR1 is SGHDT and CDR2 is YYEEEE. The CDR3 length is 14 residues. CDR3 sequence: CASSFYRDDYGYTF. DNA of the CDR3: TGTGCCAGCAGCTTCTACAGGGACGACTATGGCTACACCTTC. Drawing the rest from reference TRBV5-6 and TRBJ1-2, the complete variable domain is DAGVTQSPTHLIKTRGQQVTLRCSPKSGHDTVSWYQQALGQGPQFIFQYYEEEERQRGNFPDRFSGHQFPNYSSELNVNALLLGDSALYLCASSFYRDDYGYTFGSGTRLTVV.

In this sample, this clonotype turned up a few times. The gene calls are TRBV11-1 and TRBJ2-1; D unresolved. Germline assignment: CDR1 SGHAT and CDR2 FQDESV (reference sequence). The V gene lost 5 bases and the J gene lost 6 bases, with 35 bases spanning the gap. CDR3 size: 21 residues. CDR3 region: CASSARHSEQNSMSWGNEQFF. The DNA for the CDR3 is TGTGCCAGCAGCGCGCGACACTCAGAGCAGAACTCAATGAGTTGGGGCAATGAGCAGTTCTTC.

This clonotype has only a few counts. V usage is TRBV19 and J usage is TRBJ2-3; 16 positions match TRBD2. The CDR3 totals 18 residues. V lost 0 bases to trimming and J lost 3 bases; unmatched junction nucleotides: 3. Germline CDR1 reads LNHDA; CDR2 reads SQIVND (reference sequence). The CDR3: CASSIDGTSGGATDTQYF. Here the CDR3 DNA reads TGTGCCAGTAGTATAGATGGGACTAGCGGGGGGGCAACAGATACGCAGTATTTT. The full variable domain, rest sourced from reference TRBV19 and TRBJ2-3, is DGGITQSPKYLFRKEGQNVTLSCEQNLNHDAMYWYRQDPGQGLRLIYYSQIVNDFQKGDIAEGYSVSREKKESFPLTVTSAQKNPTAFYLCASSIDGTSGGATDTQYFGPGTRLTVL.

DNA for the CDR3: TGTGCCAGCAGCTTAGAATCACTAGCGGGAGTCTACGAGCAGTACTTC. This translates into CASSLESLAGVYEQYF. The chain carries TRBV11-2 and TRBJ2-7; 11 nucleotides align to TRBD2. Germline CDR1 and CDR2: SGHAT and FQNNGV. The ends lost 0 bases at V and 3 bases at J; junction bases unmatched: 4. This CDR3 spans 16 amino acids. Full variable domain (remainder filled in from reference TRBV11-2 and TRBJ2-7): EAGVAQSPRYKIIEKRQSVAFWCNPISGHATLYWYQQILGQGPKLLIQFQNNGVVDDSQLPKDRFSAERLKGVDSTLKIQPAKLEDSAVYLCASSLESLAGVYEQYFGPGTRLTVT.

This clonotype was seen at least ten times. This chain uses TRBV29-1 with TRBJ1-1, with a weak D call TRBD1 (5 bases). Trimming removed 6 bases at V and 4 bases at J, with 15 bases between. CDR1 and CDR2 from the germline V gene are SQVTM and ANQGSEA. The CDR3 is made up of 13 amino acids. CDR3 amino acids: CSVTTGEITEAFF. For the CDR3, the DNA is TGCAGCGTCACCACGGGGGAGATCACTGAAGCTTTCTTT.

Of note for this clonotype: This may be a read error: a much more frequent sequence differs by one nucleotide. The J gene is TRBJ1-1, the V gene TRBV9; D unresolved. V lost 2 bases to trimming and J lost 4 bases, with 12 bases between them. Germline V gene data show CDR1 as SGDLS and CDR2 as YYNGEE. This CDR3 is built from 14 residues. CDR3 protein: CASSVGRLSTEAFF. The CDR3 DNA follows: TGTGCCAGCAGCGTGGGCAGGTTGAGCACTGAAGCTTTCTTT.

This clonotype was detected a few times. The chain links TRBV6-2 or TRBV6-3 to TRBJ2-3, with D perhaps matching TRBD1 or TRBD2 (5 bases each). Germline V CDR1 and CDR2: MNHEY, SVGEGT. CDR3 length: 17 residues. V lost 2 bases to trimming and J lost 6 bases, with 21 bases between them. In nucleotides, the CDR3 is TGTGCCAGCAGTTACCCTCGGGACGGACAACCGGGGGATACGCAGTATTTT. It codes for CASSYPRDGQPGDTQYF.

At least ten counts were recorded for this clonotype. This chain joins TRBV6-5 and TRBJ2-5, with a weak D call TRBD2 (6 bases). The CDR3 spans 13 residues. Trimming left V 6 bases short and J 4 bases short, with 12 bases between. CDR1 and CDR2 from the germline V gene are MNHEY and SVGAGI. CDR3 nucleotide sequence: TGTGCCAGCAGGGCGGGGACCCGAGAGACCCAGTACTTC. Amino acid sequence: CASRAGTRETQYF.

This clonotype was detected ten times or more. V gene TRBV5-1 combines with J gene TRBJ1-1; D ambiguous. Germline CDR1 and CDR2: SGHRS and YFSETQ. Trimming stripped 1 base from V and 0 bases from J, with 13 bases between. The CDR3 totals 16 residues. CDR3 coding DNA: TGCGCCAGCAGCTTGTTGAGAACAGACCTGAACACTGAAGCTTTCTTT. This sequence encodes CASSLLRTDLNTEAFF.

This clonotype was observed many times. The chain carries TRBV20-1 and TRBJ2-3; TRBD2 matches 10 bases. After removal of 1 base from V and 2 bases from J, the junction contained 3 bases not matched to a gene. The CDR3 sequence is 15 residues long. Germline-derived CDR1 and CDR2 are DFQATT and SNEGSKA (reference sequence). This chain's CDR3 is CSARVLAGTTDTQYF. CDR3 bases: TGCAGTGCTAGAGTACTAGCGGGGACCACAGATACGCAGTATTTT.

This clonotype was observed a handful of times. The V and J genes are TRBV10-3 and TRBJ2-5; 7 nucleotides match TRBD2. The CDR3 extends over 15 amino acids. After removal of 4 bases from V and 5 bases from J, the junction contained 10 bases not matched to a gene. Germline V CDR1 and CDR2: ENHRY, SYGVKD. In nucleotides, the CDR3 is TGTGCCATCAGTGTGGGGACTACCTCGAGGGAGACCCAGTACTTC. Amino acids: CAISVGTTSRETQYF.

There are a few counts of this clonotype. The rearrangement links TRBV19 to TRBJ1-2; no clear D gene. V gave up 5 bases and J gave up 11 bases, with 15 bases separating them. Germline V gene sequence: CDR1 LNHDA, CDR2 SQIVND (reference sequence). The CDR3 consists of 12 residues. CDR3 residues: CASSYYHQKYTF. In DNA form, the CDR3 reads TGTGCCAGTAGTTACTACCACCAGAAATACACCTTC.

This clonotype showed up many times. The gene calls are TRBV5-1 and TRBJ2-3; D may be TRBD1 (6 bases). Germline assignment: CDR1 SGHRS and CDR2 YFSETQ. Trimming pared 1 base from V and 5 bases from J, leaving 17 bases between. The CDR3 covers 16 residues. CDR3 nucleotide sequence: TGCGCCAGCAGCTTGATTGGCAGGGGAGCTGGAGATACGCAGTATTTT. Translation: CASSLIGRGAGDTQYF.